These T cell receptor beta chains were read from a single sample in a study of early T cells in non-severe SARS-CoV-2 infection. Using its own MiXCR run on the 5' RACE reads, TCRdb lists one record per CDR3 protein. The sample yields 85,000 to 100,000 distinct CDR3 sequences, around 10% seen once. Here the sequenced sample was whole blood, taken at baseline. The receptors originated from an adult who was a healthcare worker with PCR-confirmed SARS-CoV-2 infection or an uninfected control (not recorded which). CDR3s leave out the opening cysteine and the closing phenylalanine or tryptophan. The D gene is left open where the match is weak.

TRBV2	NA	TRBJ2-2	ASSGELRGTGELF
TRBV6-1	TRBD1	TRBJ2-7	ASSPGTVYEQY
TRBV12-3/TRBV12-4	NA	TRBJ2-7	ASSPGRTYEQY
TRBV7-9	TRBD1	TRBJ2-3	ASSSGQASSTDTQY
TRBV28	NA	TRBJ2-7	ASSGQTGGYEQY
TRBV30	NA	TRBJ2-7	AWRDRDSYEQY
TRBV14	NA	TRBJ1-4	ASSRFLPEGRDEKLF
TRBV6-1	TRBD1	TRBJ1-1	ASRSQGDTEAF
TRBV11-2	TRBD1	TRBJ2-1	ASSHSHRGVNEQF
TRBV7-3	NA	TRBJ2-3	ASSRFTEGTQY
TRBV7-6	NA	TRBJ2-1	ASSRPRLTASSYNEQF
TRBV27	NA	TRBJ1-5	ASSSLLGDSNQPQH
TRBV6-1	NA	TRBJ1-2	ASSGLLSYT
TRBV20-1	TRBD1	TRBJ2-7	SARSPGQGFGDEQY
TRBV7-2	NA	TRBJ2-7	ATRGGGGLYEQY
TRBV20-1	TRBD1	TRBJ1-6	SARGGQLNSPLH